This TCR beta chain came from a study of blood T cells in healthy people across ages (dated by TCRdb to about 2015). Looking at the study overall: In model experiments, template switching captured roughly one uniquely barcoded TCR beta cDNA molecule for every two T cells. The study measured age-related changes in TCR beta repertoire diversity using deep sequencing normalized with unique cDNA molecular identifiers. The donors were divided into four age groups: young (average approximately 17 years), middle-aged (about 39), aged (about 60) and long-lived (roughly 86). Donors of different ages were randomly distributed across sequencing lanes to avoid experimental bias. Using the same blood draw, the study looked at two additional independent replicas of 1 million unique cDNA reads for two donors, one aged 18 to 30 and the other aged 80 or older. On the study overall, not on this receptor specifically: Estimates of total diversity based on one million sequenced T cells were considered lower bounds and underestimates. Conclusive comparison of naive and antigen-experienced compartments was prevented by the profiling of bulk unsorted PBMCs. Compared with the aged group, more naive CD4+ T cells, fewer expanded clones and increased TCR diversity were shown by the long-lived group, suggesting age selection. A strong correlation was found between observed TCR beta diversity and the percentage of naive T cells measured by flow cytometry. Observed TCR beta diversity per million T cells fell roughly linearly with age, and a significant reduction was already apparent by age roughly 40. Because the CMV infection status of the donors was unknown, age-related changes in expanded clonotypes may potentially have been confounded.

Receptor amplification or capture employed 5' RACE. Reads for this sample came from an Illumina HiSeq 2500. A second PCR of about 6 to 12 cycles was run with a J-beta primer mix and a sample-barcoded 5' primer. Each TCR beta cDNA molecule received a unique molecular identifier from a template-switch 5' adaptor carrying 12 random nucleotides. Each sample yielded at least 3 million CDR3-containing paired-end reads. First-strand cDNA synthesis was performed from all RNA using the Mint cDNA synthesis kit, with priming by a TRBC-specific oligonucleotide. Following uracil-DNA glycosylase treatment, all cDNA underwent a first 18-cycle PCR with the universal primers M1SS and BC2_uni_R. In the paper's pipeline: Each sample was normalized by randomly selecting 1 million high-quality reads, each carrying a distinct molecular identifier. Reads sharing molecular identifiers were discarded rather than binned into consensus sequences. MiTCR, run with a Q25 quality threshold and the strictest error-elimination algorithm, handled CDR3 identification, clonotype clustering and error correction. A nonparametric unseen species model using Euler transformation provided a lower-bound estimate of total TCR beta diversity. Clones were called with MiXCR by TCRdb after fastp trimmed the public reads at Q25, and only in-frame beta chains were retained. Every entry covers one CDR3 protein and lists the most common genes and DNA from its rows. TCRdb assigned the V and J calls; the authors' analysis was not used. In all, the sample holds around 690,000 distinct CDR3 sequences, and about 53% of those were seen once. The ten largest clones represent 30% to 45% of the sample.

Trimming takes 6 bases from V and 2 bases from J, and the germline ends sit 13 bases apart. The CDR3 runs 14 residues from the cysteine to the phenylalanine. Only the CDR3 region is kept as DNA, spanning 42 bases read in frame from base 1. From the germline V gene, CDR1 is MNHEY and CDR2 is SVGAGI. Comments on this clonotype: Its antigen has not been determined. No much larger clonotype is one base removed from it; base qualities were not supplied.

Systemically healthy Caucasian individuals from Russia, around 38 in total and aged about 6 to 90 years, were included as donors. Each donor gave ten milliliters of peripheral blood, collected into EDTA-treated Vacutainer tubes. Ficoll-Paque density-gradient centrifugation was used to isolate PBMCs, with at least 7 million per sample. Total RNA was extracted from PBMCs with Trizol reagent, with at least 5.5 micrograms obtained per sample. Naive CD45RAhigh/CD27high T cell percentages were measured by flow cytometry on a PBMC aliquot from every donor. Specimen: blood. The receptor was derived from a man between 60 and 70 years old in good health. The chain links TRBV6-5 with TRBJ2-5; the D gene remains uncertain. The DNA reads as follows: TGTGCCAGCAGCGAAACAATTGGTCAAGAGACCCAGTACTTC. Its translation is CASSETIGQETQYF.